Listed below are T cell receptor beta chains from one sample, sequenced in a study of shared clonotypes between healthy human individuals. Libraries were prepared by immunoSEQ multiplex PCR; TCRdb keeps only in-frame clonotypes and omits some of them. The repertoire includes about 480,000 clones, about three quarters of them detected once, and 9.5% to 15% sits in the top ten. Sample: PBMCs. These receptors all come from a woman aged 40 to 49 in good health. Some clones in this sample may be carry-over from other donors' samples. Both conserved end residues are part of each CDR3. Fields, in order: V gene, D gene, CDR3 protein. The D gene is left open where the match is weak.

TRBV19,TRBD1,CASSPRTGYQPQHF
TRBV7-2,NA,CASSSNKGPYEQYF
TRBV2,NA,CASSPRLAGTDTQYF
TRBV9,NA,CASSVGGVAEYNEQFF
TRBV19,TRBD1,CASSKGQYTEAFF
TRBV6-4,TRBD1,CASRGDRSRSSYEQYF
TRBV2,NA,CASSEGRRTANTGELFF
TRBV7-8,NA,CASSLTRGGIEQYF
TRBV5-1,NA,CASSLGLGAVETQYF
TRBV20-1,NA,CSATLTDEQYF
TRBV4-2,TRBD2,CASSQVGTRRYNEQFF
TRBV7-9,NA,CASSQTLNYGYTF
TRBV28,NA,CASSRGGEPSEAFF
TRBV5-1,NA,CASSLGGSFHGETQYF
TRBV4-2,NA,CASSPDGYGYTF
TRBV19,TRBD2,CASSVPGTRIYNEQFF
TRBV2,TRBD1,CASSVTGGSYNEQFF
TRBV2,NA,CATAPYEQYF
TRBV28,TRBD2,CASSPGLAGYNEQFF
TRBV15,NA,CATSRVYTEAFF
TRBV6-5,TRBD2,CASSRLADTDTQYF
TRBV28,NA,CASFNRDQSSYEQYF
TRBV6-1,TRBD2,CASRGLAGKADTQYF
TRBV7-2,TRBD1,CASSRRTGGRSEKLFF
TRBV10-3,NA,CAISESMGYEAFF
TRBV5-1,NA,CASSLDQPYEQYF
TRBV18,TRBD1,CASSVTGGGQPQHF